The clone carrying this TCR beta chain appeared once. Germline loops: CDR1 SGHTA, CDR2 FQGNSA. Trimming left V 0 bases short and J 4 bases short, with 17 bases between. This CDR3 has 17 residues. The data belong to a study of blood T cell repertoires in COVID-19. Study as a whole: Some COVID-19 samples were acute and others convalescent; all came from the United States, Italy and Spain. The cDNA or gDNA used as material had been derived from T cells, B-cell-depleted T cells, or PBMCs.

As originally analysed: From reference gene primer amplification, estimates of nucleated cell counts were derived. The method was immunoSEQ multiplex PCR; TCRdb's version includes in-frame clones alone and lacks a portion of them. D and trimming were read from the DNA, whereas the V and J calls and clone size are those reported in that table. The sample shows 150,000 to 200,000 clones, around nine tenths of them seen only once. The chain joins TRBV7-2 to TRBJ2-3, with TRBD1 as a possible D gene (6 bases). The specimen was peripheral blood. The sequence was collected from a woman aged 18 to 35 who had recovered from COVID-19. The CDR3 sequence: CASSLAFSVGGSDTQYF. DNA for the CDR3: TGTGCCAGCAGCTTAGCTTTCTCTGTAGGGGGATCAGATACGCAGTATTTT.